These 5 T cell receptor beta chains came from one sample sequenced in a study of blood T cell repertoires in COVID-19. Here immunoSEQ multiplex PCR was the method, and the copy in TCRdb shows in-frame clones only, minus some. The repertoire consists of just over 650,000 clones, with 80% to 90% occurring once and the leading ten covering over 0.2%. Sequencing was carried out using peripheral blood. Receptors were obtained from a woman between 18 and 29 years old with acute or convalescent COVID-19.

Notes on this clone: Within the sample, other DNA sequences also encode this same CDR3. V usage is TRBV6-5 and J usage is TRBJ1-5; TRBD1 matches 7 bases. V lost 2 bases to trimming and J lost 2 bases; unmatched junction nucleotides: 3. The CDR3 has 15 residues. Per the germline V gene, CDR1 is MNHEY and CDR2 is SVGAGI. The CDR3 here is CASSYGTGGNQPQHF. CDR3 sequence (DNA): TGTGCCAGCAGTTACGGCACAGGGGGCAATCAGCCCCAGCATTTT.

Here the CDR3 DNA reads TGTGCCAGCGGGGCGCAGGTACTAACCGTAACCTATGGCTACACCTTC. Protein product: CASGAQVLTVTYGYTF. V and J are TRBV2 and TRBJ1-2, with D perhaps TRBD1 (5 bases). V lost 8 bases and J 4 bases, leaving 23 bases between the germline ends. This CDR3 contains 16 residues. The germline gives CDR1 SNHLY, CDR2 FYNNEI.

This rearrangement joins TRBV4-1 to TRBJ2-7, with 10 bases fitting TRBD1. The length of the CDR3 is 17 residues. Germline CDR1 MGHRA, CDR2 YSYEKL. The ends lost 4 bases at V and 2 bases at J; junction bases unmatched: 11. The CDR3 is CASSRTGGQGMTYEQYF. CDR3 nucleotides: TGCGCCAGCAGCCGAACAGGGGGACAGGGGATGACCTACGAGCAGTACTTC.

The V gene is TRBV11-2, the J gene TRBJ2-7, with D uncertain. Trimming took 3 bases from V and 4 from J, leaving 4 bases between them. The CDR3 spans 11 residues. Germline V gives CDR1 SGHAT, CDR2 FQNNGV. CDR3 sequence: CASSFQYEQYF. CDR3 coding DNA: TGTGCCAGCAGCTTCCAATACGAGCAGTACTTC.

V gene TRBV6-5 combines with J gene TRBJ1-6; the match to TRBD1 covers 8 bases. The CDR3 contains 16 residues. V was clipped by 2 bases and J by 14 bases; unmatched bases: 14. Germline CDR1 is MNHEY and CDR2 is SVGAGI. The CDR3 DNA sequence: TGTGCCAGCAGTTACATCGGTGGCAGGGGGCGTGTATCCCTCCACTTT. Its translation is CASSYIGGRGRVSLHF.